The sequence of this T cell receptor beta chain was determined in a study of CXCR3-negative and CXCR3-positive naive CD8 T cells. Concerning this clonotype: Antigen unknown.

The authors gated naive CD8+ T cells as CD45RO-CCR7+CD27+CD95-. General study points: Relative to memory CD8+ cells, whose diversity was much lower, both naive subsets had comparably high diversity. CXCR3 expression dropped partially after cryopreservation, and most assays relied on fresh PBMCs. For the naive subsets, surface CD5 was similar, and TCR strength was inferred from TRB CDR3 properties.

The CDR3 extends over 15 amino acids. Germline lookup yields CDR1 SGHVS and CDR2 FQNEAQ. 5' RACE with UMI labels generated the TRB cDNA libraries. Reprocessing the 5' RACE reads, TCRdb reports a single entry for every CDR3 protein and omits DNA. The listing records over 70,000 distinct CDR3 sequences. This TCR came from a human donor in good health. Some clones in this sample may be carry-over from other donors' samples. The specimen was naive CXCR3- CD8+ T cells from blood. The subset was: CD45RO-CCR7+CD27+CD95- naive CD8+ T cells lacking CXCR3 (TNR3-). This chain joins TRBV7-8 and TRBJ2-7; TCRdb picks TRBD1, but there is no DNA to check that call. Here the CDR3 reads CASSSWTGVSYEQYF.